Shown below are 11 T cell receptor beta chains from a single sample sequenced in a study of regulatory T cells in long-lasting Graves disease. Time point denoted: persistent/refractory GD, antithyroid drugs over 5 years with positive TRAb. Scientists built the TCR library using RNA that was extracted from PBMCs. iRepertoire HTBI primers and Arm-PCR of CDR3 regions built TCR beta libraries. TCRdb used MiXCR to reprocess the multiplex PCR reads, holding one entry per CDR3 protein. The table lists approximately 350,000 distinct CDR3 sequences, roughly 24% of them singletons. Sequenced here: peripheral blood mononuclear cells (PBMCs), sampled when the disease was refractory, from a patient treated with antithyroid drugs. These receptors originate from a woman aged 40 to 50 with Graves disease.

This clonotype was seen more than once but under ten times. The chain joins TRBV19 to TRBJ1-6; D call uncertain. Germline V CDR1 and CDR2: LNHDA, SQIVND (reference sequence). Trimming stripped 9 bases from V and 6 bases from J, with 15 bases between. There are 14 residues in the CDR3. In DNA form, the CDR3 reads TGTGCCAGCCACGCTCAGGTCTTTAATTCACCCCTCCACTTT. Its translation is CASHAQVFNSPLHF.

This clonotype was observed many times. The chain is built from TRBV28 and TRBJ2-7, with 11 bases that match TRBD2. The germline CDR1 and CDR2 sequences are MDHEN and SYDVKM. The CDR3 is made up of 13 amino acids. V was pared by 5 bases and J by 7 bases, with 4 bases of the junction left unmatched. The CDR3 reads CASSLAGGIEQYF. The CDR3 DNA sequence: TGTGCCAGCAGTCTAGCGGGAGGAATAGAGCAGTACTTC.

V gene TRBV7-9 combines with J gene TRBJ2-5, with D perhaps matching TRBD1 or TRBD2 (5 bases each). The CDR3 has 14 residues. With 5 bases removed from V and 5 bases from J, the gap between germline ends came to 15 bases. The germline V gene encodes CDR1 SEHNR and CDR2 FQNEAQ (reference sequence). In DNA form, the CDR3 reads TGTGCCAGCAGCGTGGGACGCCTCGGGGAGACCCAGTACTTC. It codes for CASSVGRLGETQYF.

Many counts were recorded for this clonotype. V is TRBV29-1 and J is TRBJ2-7; no definite D call. The CDR3 has 13 amino acids. The V gene's germline CDR1 is SQVTM and CDR2 ANQGSEA. V dropped 4 bases and J dropped 2 bases, with 12 bases sitting between them. CDR3 region: CSVGRTETYEQYF. The CDR3 DNA reads TGCAGCGTTGGTAGGACCGAAACCTACGAGCAGTACTTC.

Ten or more counts support this clonotype. This chain uses TRBV5-1 with TRBJ2-7, with D maybe TRBD1 (6 bases). The CDR3 totals 13 residues. In germline, CDR1 is SGHRS, CDR2 YFSETQ. The V end lost 6 bases, the J end lost 1 base, and 11 bases lay between the germline ends. In DNA, the CDR3 is TGCGCCAGCACGACAGGTGCATCCTACGAGCAGTACTTC. This gives the protein CASTTGASYEQYF.

This clonotype showed up many times. At one end the junction does not follow the germline gene, possibly because of a read error. The chain recombines TRBV2 with TRBJ1-1; a weak D match, TRBD1 (5 bases). The CDR3 is 13 residues long. Germline V gene sequence: CDR1 SNHLY, CDR2 FYNNEI. The chain's CDR3 is CASRSQGYTEAFF. Written as DNA, the CDR3 is TGTGCCAGCAGGAGTCAGGGTTACACTGAGGCTTTCTTT.

The chain is built from TRBV12-3 or TRBV12-4 and TRBJ1-4; D is perhaps TRBD1 (6 bases). V dropped 8 bases and J dropped 5 bases, with 15 bases sitting between them. The CDR3 length is 14 residues. This CDR3 is CASLARGQNEKLFF. The CDR3 DNA is TGTGCCAGCCTCGCCCGGGGGCAAAATGAAAAACTGTTTTTT.

In this sample, this clonotype turned up many times. The CDR3 nucleotides are TGCGCCAGCAGCCTGAGGGGACATCGGGCTTTCTTT. Translated: CASSLRGHRAFF. The gene calls are TRBV5-1 and TRBJ1-1; possible D gene TRBD1, 6 bases. Deletions cut 4 bases from V and 11 bases from J, with 15 bases between. The CDR3 is made up of 12 amino acids. Germline V gives CDR1 SGHRS, CDR2 YFSETQ.

The chain joins TRBV7-3 to TRBJ2-2, with D perhaps matching TRBD1 (6 bases). Germline values: CDR1 SGHTA, CDR2 FQGTGA. The CDR3 extends over 15 amino acids. V was pared by 5 bases and J by 4 bases, with 14 bases between. CDR3 coding DNA: TGTGCCAGCAGCCGACAAACAGGGTCCACCGGGGAGCTGTTTTTT. Its protein is CASSRQTGSTGELFF.

This chain connects TRBV13 to TRBJ2-1, with D perhaps TRBD2 (5 bases). This CDR3 has 15 residues. Trimming took off 6 bases at V and 2 bases at J, with 14 bases between the two ends. Looked up from germline, CDR1 is PRHDT and CDR2 is FYEKMQ (reference sequence). The CDR3 here is CASSSRRVTYNEQFF. CDR3 coding DNA: TGTGCCAGCAGTTCCAGGCGGGTGACCTACAATGAGCAGTTCTTC. Supplemented by reference TRBV13 and TRBJ2-1, the full variable domain reads AAGVIQSPRHLIKEKRETATLKCYPIPRHDTVYWYQQGPGQDPQFLISFYEKMQSDKGSIPDRFSAQQFSDYHSELNMSSLELGDSALYFCASSSRRVTYNEQFFGPGTRLTVL.

This clonotype came up many times. The chain couples TRBV28 to TRBJ2-5; 7 bases agree with TRBD2. The CDR3 is 14 amino acids. Germline V CDR1 and CDR2: MDHEN, SYDVKM. V was pared by 7 bases and J by 4 bases, with 9 bases of the junction left unmatched. CDR3 DNA sequence: TGTGCCAGCACCACGGCGTGGGGGGGAGAGACCCAGTACTTC. It translates to CASTTAWGGETQYF.